Given below is one TCR beta chain in context. Its specificity is not known. CDR3 size: 16 residues. Unmatched junction bases numbered 9, after V lost 0 bases and J lost 8 bases. CDR1 is LGHNA, CDR2 YNFKEQ, per germline. This specimen belongs to a study of shared clonotypes between healthy human individuals. Study information: CD4 naive and CD4 memory each took three plates per donor, while CD8 naive took two and CD8 memory one.

Study conclusions and caveats: Several donors had approximately 4.6% of their naive CD4 clonotypes in common.

Using immunoSEQ multiplex PCR, the repertoire was profiled, and TCRdb retains in-frame clones only, with some absent. The table has 1.5 million to 1.9 million clones, approximately 98% seen once; the top ten hold roughly 0.42%. Material: naive CD4+ T cells sorted from blood. Subset defined: CD45RA+ positively selected. This TCR derives from a man younger than 40 in good health. V usage is TRBV4-2 and J usage is TRBJ2-1; 8 bases are a match to TRBD2. CDR3 residues: CASSQDDGRAIYEQFF. DNA for the CDR3: TGTGCCAGCAGCCAAGATGACGGGAGGGCCATATATGAGCAGTTCTTC.